This T cell receptor (beta chain) was retrieved from a study of CD8 T cells in Susac syndrome (dated by TCRdb to the late 2010s). Notes on the research overall: Whether CD8+ T cell activation and differentiation in Susac syndrome was antigen driven was tested using repertoire sequencing.

Peripheral blood CD8+ and CD4+ T cells from healthy donors, Susac syndrome patients and multiple sclerosis patients were profiled by high-throughput TCR beta sequencing. The healthy donors served as controls matched for age and sex. Bulk CD8+ and CD4+ T cells were purified by magnetic negative isolation, while CD8+ TEMRA cells were enriched using FACS. Blood was collected in EDTA tubes and processed within 24 hours, with PBMCs isolated through density gradient centrifugation. PBMCs destined for TCR sequencing were cryopreserved in liquid nitrogen and later thawed in a 37 °C water bath. The sorted or isolated CD4+, CD8+ and CD8+ TEMRA cells reached a purity of at least 90%. Turning to this clonotype: Its antigen has not been determined. No qualities accompany the bases; no much larger clone lies one base away.

Findings and caveats that apply to the study as a whole: The study acknowledged that relatively few individuals were included in the TCR sequencing and HLA analysis.

RNA was extracted using the RNeasy kit, and roughly 0.45 to 1 microgram was reverse transcribed with random hexamers. The immunoSEQ multiplex PCR assay, which covers 54 Vbeta and 13 Jbeta segments, was used to amplify TCR beta CDR3 regions. To correct PCR amplification bias, a synthetic template baseline was used for both primer optimization and computational correction. From the authors' description of their analysis: Reads were annotated to V, D and J genes per IMGT and analyzed with immunoSEQ Analyzer, keeping only productive sequences. To calculate clonality, Shannon entropy was normalized by log2 of the number of productive unique sequences and then subtracted from one. For each patient and control, public and private clones were evaluated among the 100 most prevalent clones. Clones were defined as Susac-specific when absent from the healthy and MS cohorts, from 1,000 to 1,100 published viral clones and from other ImmuneACCESS disease sequences. TCRdb applied fastp at Q25 and MiXCR to the public reads, then kept only in-frame beta chains. All rows with the same CDR3 protein become a single entry with the most common DNA and genes. What appears here as the V and J calls and clone size reflects TCRdb's work, not the paper's. Recorded for this sample are around 170,000 distinct CDR3 sequences; 92% of them occurred a single time. Together, the top ten hold 0.08% of the sample.

Cut back by 2 bases and 6 bases, the V and J ends lie 10 bases apart. From the germline V gene, CDR1 is KGHSH and CDR2 is LQKENI. From its cysteine to its phenylalanine, the CDR3 spans 14 amino acids. Only the CDR3 region is kept as DNA, spanning 42 bases read in frame from base 1. This TCR was recovered from a human donor in good health. This chain joins TRBV18 to TRBJ1-4; matching of 5 bases hints at TRBD1 as the D gene. The material sequenced was CD4+ T cells from PBMCs. This receptor has the CDR3 CASSPRQSDEKLFF. The DNA sequence is as follows: TGTGCCAGCTCACCAAGACAGAGCGATGAAAAACTGTTTTTT.